The entry that follows covers one TCR beta chain sequence. Its antigen is not known. The V and J ends lost 4 bases and 4 bases respectively, with 14 bases between them. From germline, CDR1 is SGHAT and CDR2 FQDESV (reference sequence). This CDR3 contains 15 residues. The source of the sample is a study of OX40 agonist ivuxolimab in advanced cancers. Study summary: Every patient in dose escalation had hepatocellular carcinoma, melanoma, renal cell or head and neck cancer. The dose-escalation cohort was about 80% male, with a mean age of about 58 years, ranging about 23 to 79. Overall study findings and caveats: Mean expanded clone counts were higher in CD8+ than CD4+ T cells.

TCRdb keeps only in-frame clones here, not all; method: immunoSEQ multiplex PCR. The data contain approximately 90,000 clones, 91% of them singletons. The gene calls are TRBV11-1 and TRBJ2-1; D is possibly TRBD1 (6 bases). The material was CD4+ or CD8+ T cells sorted from blood, obtained in a trial of the OX40 agonist ivuxolimab. The origin of this receptor is an adult with an advanced solid tumor such as melanoma, head and neck, liver or kidney cancer. CDR3 nucleotides: TGTGCCAGCAGCTGGGATAAGGGGGAATACAATGAGCAGTTCTTC. Its translation: CASSWDKGEYNEQFF.